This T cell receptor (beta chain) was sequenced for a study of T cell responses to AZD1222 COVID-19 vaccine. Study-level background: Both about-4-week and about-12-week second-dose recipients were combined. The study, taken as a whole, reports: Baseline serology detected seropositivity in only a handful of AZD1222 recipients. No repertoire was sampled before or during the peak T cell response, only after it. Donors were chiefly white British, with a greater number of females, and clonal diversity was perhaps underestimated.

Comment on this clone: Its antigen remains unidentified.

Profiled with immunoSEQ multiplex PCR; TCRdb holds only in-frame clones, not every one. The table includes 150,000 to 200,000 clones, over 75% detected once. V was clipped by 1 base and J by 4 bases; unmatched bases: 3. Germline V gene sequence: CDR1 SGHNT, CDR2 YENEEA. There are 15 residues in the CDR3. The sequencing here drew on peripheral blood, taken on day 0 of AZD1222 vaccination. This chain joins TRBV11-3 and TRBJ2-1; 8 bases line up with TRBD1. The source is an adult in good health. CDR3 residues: CASSLGTGIYNEQFF. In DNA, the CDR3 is TGTGCCAGCAGCTTAGGGACAGGGATTTACAATGAGCAGTTCTTC. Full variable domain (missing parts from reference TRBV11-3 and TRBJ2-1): EAGVVQSPRYKIIEKKQPVAFWCNPISGHNTLYWYLQNLGQGPELLIRYENEEAVDDSQLPKDRFSAERLKGVDSTLKIQPAELGDSAVYLCASSLGTGIYNEQFFGPGTRLTVL.